These T cell receptor beta chains were read from a single sample in a study of technical replicates of blood from a handful of donors. The data were produced by immunoSEQ multiplex PCR, yet TCRdb's version contains in-frame clones alone and is incomplete. The profile covers 55,000 to 60,000 clones, with around 93% appearing a single time and 3.5% to 4.5% taken by the ten largest. Sequenced material: PBMCs. These receptors were obtained from a human donor in good health. Some clones in this sample may be carry-over from other donors' samples. CDR3s include the opening cysteine and the closing phenylalanine or tryptophan. The order of the fields is D gene, J gene, V gene, clone size, CDR3 DNA, CDR3 protein. D genes are given only for firm matches. The size entry is marked missing in some rows and otherwise reads once, few, many or a size class.

>-|TRBJ1-5|TRBV6-1|-
TGTGCCAGCAACTCAGGTAGCAATCAGCCCCAGCATTTT
CASNSGSNQPQHF
>TRBD1|TRBJ2-5|TRBV7-2|-
TGTGCCAGCAGCTTAGGCAGGGGGATTGAGACCCAGTACTTC
CASSLGRGIETQYF
>TRBD2|TRBJ2-5|TRBV5-4|-
TGTGCCAGCAGCTTGGTCCCAGCGGGAGAGGAGACCCAGTACTTC
CASSLVPAGEETQYF
>TRBD1|TRBJ2-7|TRBV29-1|once
TGCAGCGTTGACGTGGGACAGGGCTACGAGCAGTACTTC
CSVDVGQGYEQYF
>-|TRBJ2-7|TRBV11-2|-
TGTGCCAGCACCCACACGGGTTACGAGCAGTACTTC
CASTHTGYEQYF
>TRBD1|TRBJ2-7|TRBV7-6|-
TGTGCCAGCAGCCTTTTCCCGGGACAGGGGGCAGGCGAGCAGTACTTC
CASSLFPGQGAGEQYF
>TRBD2|TRBJ2-7|TRBV7-6|-
TGTGCCAGCAGCCATGGGGGGGTATTATCCTACGAGCAGTACTTC
CASSHGGVLSYEQYF
>TRBD1|TRBJ1-5|TRBV7-2|-
TGTGCCAGCAGCCGCTCGGACAGGGGTAATCAGCCCCAGCATTTT
CASSRSDRGNQPQHF
>-|TRBJ1-1|TRBV30|-
TGTGCCTGGAGGCAAGGGAGGAACACTGAAGCTTTCTTT
CAWRQGRNTEAFF
>-|TRBJ1-4|TRBV11-2|-
TGTGCCAGCAGCTTAGCCCGAGTTAATGAAAAACTGTTTTTT
CASSLARVNEKLFF
>-|TRBJ2-5|TRBV11-1|-
TGTGCCAGCAGTGAATCTTTCGAGGCCCAAGAGACCCAGTACTTC
CASSESFEAQETQYF
>TRBD2|TRBJ2-5|TRBV7-2|-
TGTGCCAGCAGCTTAGCGAGCGGGAGGGCCTTTGAGACCCAGTACTTC
CASSLASGRAFETQYF
>-|TRBJ1-1|TRBV2|once
TGTGCCAGCAGTTCGGACAGAAACACTGAAGCTTTCTTT
CASSSDRNTEAFF
>-|TRBJ2-3|TRBV6-4|-
TGTGCCAGCAGTATGGGAGGCTCCGGCACAGATACGCAGTATTTT
CASSMGGSGTDTQYF
>-|TRBJ2-5|TRBV14|few
TGTGCCAGCAGCCAAGGTTCAGGGAGGAGTTGGGAGACCCAGTACTTC
CASSQGSGRSWETQYF
>-|TRBJ2-5|TRBV10-3|-
TGTGCCATCAGTGAGTCCGACGGGGGAGGAGAGACCCAGTACTTC
CAISESDGGGETQYF
>TRBD2|TRBJ2-3|TRBV6-4|-
TGTGCCAGCAGTGGGCTAGCGGGAGATCAGACGCAGTATTTT
CASSGLAGDQTQYF
>TRBD1|TRBJ1-2|TRBV12-5|-
TGTGCTAGTGGCCTAGACAGGGGGCAAGCTGGCTACACCTTC
CASGLDRGQAGYTF
>-|TRBJ1-1|TRBV7-2|-
TGTGCCAGCAGCTTAGTGGCGACGGGGAGCACAAGCACTGAAGCTTTCTTT
CASSLVATGSTSTEAFF
>TRBD1|TRBJ1-2|TRBV5-1|once
TGCGCCAGCAGCTTGGGGGACAGGGGGGCTGGCGGCTACACCTTC
CASSLGDRGAGGYTF
>-|TRBJ1-6|TRBV6-1|-
TGTGCCAGCAGTGGAGCAAGGGTTGCGGGTTCACCCCTCCACTTT
CASSGARVAGSPLHF
>TRBD1|TRBJ2-3|TRBV9|-
TGTGCCAGCAGCCCCGTGGATCAGGGGGGCACAGATACGCAGTATTTT
CASSPVDQGGTDTQYF
>TRBD1|TRBJ2-7|TRBV20-1|-
TGCAGTGCAAGGACAGGGGGCGAGCAGTACTTC
CSARTGGEQYF
>-|TRBJ1-4|TRBV30|-
TGTGCCTGGAGTGTAGGTCCCAGAGGGAGTGAAAAACTGTTTTTT
CAWSVGPRGSEKLFF
>TRBD1|TRBJ2-5|TRBV4-3|-
TGCGCCAGCAGTCCGGACAGGGTTAAAGAGACCCAGTACTTC
CASSPDRVKETQYF
>-|TRBJ2-3|TRBV7-3|-
TGTGCCAGCAGGTCACAGGGTACAGATACGCAGTATTTT
CASRSQGTDTQYF
>TRBD1|TRBJ1-5|TRBV27|once
TGTGCCAGCACCCGGCGGGCGGACAGGCGGTTCGGGGGCAATCAGCCCCAGCATTTT
CASTRRADRRFGGNQPQHF
>-|TRBJ2-2|TRBV6-5|-
TGTGCCAGCACCACCCACAGGGCGGGCACCGGGGAGCTGTTTTTT
CASTTHRAGTGELFF
>-|TRBJ1-2|TRBV5-6|-
TGTGCCAGCAGCTTGGCGGGGACAAATCAGTACTATGGCTACACCTTC
CASSLAGTNQYYGYTF
>-|TRBJ2-1|TRBV10-3|-
TGTGCCATCAGACCCAACGGGGGTTACAATGAGCAGTTCTTC
CAIRPNGGYNEQFF
>-|TRBJ1-2|TRBV19|once
TGTGCCAGTAGCCCCCGGGGGGTACGCGAGGGCTACACCTTC
CASSPRGVREGYTF
>-|TRBJ1-1|TRBV5-5|-
TGTGCCAGCAGCTTGGGCACTGCTGGCACTGAAGCTTTCTTT
CASSLGTAGTEAFF
>-|TRBJ2-3|TRBV4-2|-
TGTGCCAGCAGCCAATCCGAGGGAAGCACAGATACGCAGTATTTT
CASSQSEGSTDTQYF
>TRBD2|TRBJ2-2|TRBV7-2|-
TGTGCCAGCAGCCGCACGGGGGGGGCGCAGGACACCGGGGAGCTGTTTTTT
CASSRTGGAQDTGELFF
>-|TRBJ1-6|TRBV9|-
TGTGCCAGCAGCGTAGAAGGGGCAGGTAATTCACCCCTCCACTTT
CASSVEGAGNSPLHF
>TRBD1|TRBJ2-1|TRBV7-2|-
TGTGCCAGCAGCTATGACAGGGGGCGGGCAATGGAGCAGTTCTTC
CASSYDRGRAMEQFF
>-|TRBJ2-5|TRBV2|-
TGTGCCAGCAGTGAATCCAGGGTCCTACAAGAGACCCAGTACTTC
CASSESRVLQETQYF
>-|TRBJ1-1|TRBV29-1|once
TGCAGCGTTGAATGGCGGGGGACTCACACTGAAGCTTTCTTT
CSVEWRGTHTEAFF
>TRBD2|TRBJ2-7|TRBV4-2|-
TGTGCCAGCAGCCAAGTGGTGGCTAGCGGGACCTACGAGCAGTACTTC
CASSQVVASGTYEQYF
>-|TRBJ1-5|TRBV27|-
TGTGCCAGCAGTCTAAGGACAGATCAGCCCCAGCATTTT
CASSLRTDQPQHF
>-|TRBJ1-1|TRBV5-4|once
TGTGCCAGCAGCACAAACACTGAAGCTTTCTTT
CASSTNTEAFF
>TRBD2|TRBJ2-2|TRBV10-3|-
TGTGCCATCAGGATGGGGGGGGGCACCGGGGAGCTGTTTTTT
CAIRMGGGTGELFF
>TRBD1|TRBJ1-1|TRBV6-1|-
TGTGCCAGCGAGGCCGGGACAGGGGGTGTAGTAGCTTTCTTT
CASEAGTGGVVAFF
>-|TRBJ2-1|TRBV7-3|-
TGTGCCAACGAAGCTTTGCATGAGCAGTTCTTC
CANEALHEQFF
>TRBD1|TRBJ1-5|TRBV2|-
TGTGCCAGCAGTGCTAAGGGGGCGAGCAATCAGCCCCAGCATTTT
CASSAKGASNQPQHF
>-|TRBJ1-3|TRBV6-5|-
TGTGCCAGCAGTTTCGACGGGGGAAACACCATATATTTT
CASSFDGGNTIYF